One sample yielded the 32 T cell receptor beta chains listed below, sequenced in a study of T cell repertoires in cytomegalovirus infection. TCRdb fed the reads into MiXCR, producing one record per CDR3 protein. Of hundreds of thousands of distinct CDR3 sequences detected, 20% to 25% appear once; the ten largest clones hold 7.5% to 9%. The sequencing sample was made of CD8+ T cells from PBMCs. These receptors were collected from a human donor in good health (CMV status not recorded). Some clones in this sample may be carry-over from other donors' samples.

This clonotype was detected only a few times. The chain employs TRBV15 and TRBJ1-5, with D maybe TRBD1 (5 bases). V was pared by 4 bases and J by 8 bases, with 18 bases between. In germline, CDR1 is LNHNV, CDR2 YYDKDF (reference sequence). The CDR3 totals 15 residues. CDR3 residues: CATSTTGLIGEPQHF. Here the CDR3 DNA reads TGTGCCACCAGCACCACGGGACTCATAGGGGAGCCCCAGCATTTT.

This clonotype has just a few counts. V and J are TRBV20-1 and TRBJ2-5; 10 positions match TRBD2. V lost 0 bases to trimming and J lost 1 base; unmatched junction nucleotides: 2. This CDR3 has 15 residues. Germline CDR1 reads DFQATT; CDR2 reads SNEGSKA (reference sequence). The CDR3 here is CSARDERGGQETQYF. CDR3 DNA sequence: TGCAGTGCTAGAGACGAGCGGGGGGGCCAAGAGACCCAGTACTTC.

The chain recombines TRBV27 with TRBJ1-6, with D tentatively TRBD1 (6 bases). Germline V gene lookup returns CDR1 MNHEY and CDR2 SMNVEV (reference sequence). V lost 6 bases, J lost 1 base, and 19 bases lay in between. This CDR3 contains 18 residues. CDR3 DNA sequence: TGTGCCAGCAGACACATAACAGGGCGCGGATCCTATAATTCACCCCTCCACTTT. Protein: CASRHITGRGSYNSPLHF.

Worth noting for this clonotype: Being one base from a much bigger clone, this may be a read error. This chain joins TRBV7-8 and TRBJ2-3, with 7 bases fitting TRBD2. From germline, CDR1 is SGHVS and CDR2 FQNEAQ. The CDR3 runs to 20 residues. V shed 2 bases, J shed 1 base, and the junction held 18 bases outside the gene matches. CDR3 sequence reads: CASSLRLGLAEGRGTDTQYF. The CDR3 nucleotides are TGTGCCAGCAGCTTAAGGCTTGGGCTAGCGGAGGGCAGGGGCACAGATACGCAGTATTTT. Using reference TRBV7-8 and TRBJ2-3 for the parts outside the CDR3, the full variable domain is GAGVSQSPRYKVAKRGQDVALRCDPISGHVSLFWYQQALGQGPEFLTYFQNEAQLDKSGLPSDRFFAERPEGSVSTLKIQRTQQEDSAVYLCASSLRLGLAEGRGTDTQYFGPGTRLTVL.

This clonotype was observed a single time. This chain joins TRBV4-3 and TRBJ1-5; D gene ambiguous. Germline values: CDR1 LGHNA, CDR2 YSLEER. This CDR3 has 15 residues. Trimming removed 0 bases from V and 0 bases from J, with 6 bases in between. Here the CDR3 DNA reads TGCGCCAGCAGCCAAGATCGCTATAGCAATCAGCCCCAGCATTTT. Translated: CASSQDRYSNQPQHF.

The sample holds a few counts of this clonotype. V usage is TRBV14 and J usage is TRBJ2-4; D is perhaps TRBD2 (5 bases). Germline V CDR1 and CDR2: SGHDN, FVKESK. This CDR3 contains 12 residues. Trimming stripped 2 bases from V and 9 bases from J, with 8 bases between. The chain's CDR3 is CASSQTEGIQYF. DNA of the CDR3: TGTGCCAGCAGCCAAACAGAGGGCATTCAGTACTTC.

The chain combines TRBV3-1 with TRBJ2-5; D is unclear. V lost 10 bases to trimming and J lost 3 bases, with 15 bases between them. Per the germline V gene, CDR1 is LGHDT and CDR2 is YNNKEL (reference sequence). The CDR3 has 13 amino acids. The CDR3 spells CATVTSSEETQYF. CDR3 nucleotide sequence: TGTGCCACCGTGACAAGCTCTGAAGAGACCCAGTACTTC.

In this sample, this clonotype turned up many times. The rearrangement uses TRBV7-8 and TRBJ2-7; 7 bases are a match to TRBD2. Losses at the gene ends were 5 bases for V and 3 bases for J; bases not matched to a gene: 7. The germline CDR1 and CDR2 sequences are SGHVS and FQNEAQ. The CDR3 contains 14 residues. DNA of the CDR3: TGTGCCAGCAGCCACCAGGGACTAAACTACGAGCAGTACGTC. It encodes CASSHQGLNYEQYV.

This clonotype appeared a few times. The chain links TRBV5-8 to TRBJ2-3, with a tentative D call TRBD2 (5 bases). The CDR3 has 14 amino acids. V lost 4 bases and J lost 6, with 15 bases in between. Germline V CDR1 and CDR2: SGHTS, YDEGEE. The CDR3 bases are TGTGCCAGCAGCGCGTCGGGGTCGGGGGATACGCAGTATTTT. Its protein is CASSASGSGDTQYF.

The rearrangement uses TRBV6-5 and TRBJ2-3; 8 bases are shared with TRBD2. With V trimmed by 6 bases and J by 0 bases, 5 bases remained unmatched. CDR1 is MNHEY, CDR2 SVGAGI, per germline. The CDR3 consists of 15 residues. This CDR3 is CASSISGASTDTQYF. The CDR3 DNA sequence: TGTGCCAGCAGCATTAGCGGGGCTAGCACAGATACGCAGTATTTT.

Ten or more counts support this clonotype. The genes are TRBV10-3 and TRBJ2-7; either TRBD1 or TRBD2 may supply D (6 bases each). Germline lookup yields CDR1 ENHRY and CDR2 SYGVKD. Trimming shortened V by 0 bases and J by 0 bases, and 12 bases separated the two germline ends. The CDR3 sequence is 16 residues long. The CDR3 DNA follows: TGTGCCATCAGTGAGTCCCGGGGGCAGAGCTCCTACGAGCAGTACTTC. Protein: CAISESRGQSSYEQYF.

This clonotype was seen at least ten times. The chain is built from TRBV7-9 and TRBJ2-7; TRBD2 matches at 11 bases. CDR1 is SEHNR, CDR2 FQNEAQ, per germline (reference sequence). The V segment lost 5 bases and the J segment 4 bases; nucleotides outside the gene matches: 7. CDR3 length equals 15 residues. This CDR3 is CASSATSGAKYEQYF. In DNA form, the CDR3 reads TGTGCCAGCAGCGCGACTAGCGGGGCAAAATACGAGCAGTACTTC.

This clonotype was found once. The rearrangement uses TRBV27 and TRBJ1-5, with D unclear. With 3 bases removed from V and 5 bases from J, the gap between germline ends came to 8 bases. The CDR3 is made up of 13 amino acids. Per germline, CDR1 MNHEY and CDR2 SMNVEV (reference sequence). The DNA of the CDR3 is TGTGCCAGCAGTTTGGCGTCACATCAGCCCCAGCATTTT. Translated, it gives CASSLASHQPQHF.

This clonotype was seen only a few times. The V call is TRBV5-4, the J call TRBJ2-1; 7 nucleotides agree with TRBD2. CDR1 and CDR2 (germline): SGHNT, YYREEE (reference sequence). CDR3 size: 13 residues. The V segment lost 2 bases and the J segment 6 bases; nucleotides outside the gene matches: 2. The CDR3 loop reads CASSLRTSNEQFF. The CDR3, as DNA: TGTGCCAGCAGCTTAAGGACTAGCAATGAGCAGTTCTTC.

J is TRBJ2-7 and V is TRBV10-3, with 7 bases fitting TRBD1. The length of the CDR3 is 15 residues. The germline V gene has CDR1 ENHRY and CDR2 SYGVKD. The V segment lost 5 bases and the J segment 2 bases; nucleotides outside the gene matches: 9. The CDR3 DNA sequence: TGTGCCATCAGTACCCCCGGGACAGCGACCTACGAGCAGTACTTC. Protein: CAISTPGTATYEQYF.

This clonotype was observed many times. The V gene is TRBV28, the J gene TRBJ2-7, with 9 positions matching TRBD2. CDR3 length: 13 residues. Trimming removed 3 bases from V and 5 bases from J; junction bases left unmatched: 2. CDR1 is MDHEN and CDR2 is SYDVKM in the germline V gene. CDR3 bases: TGTGCCAGCAGTTTTCCTAGCGGGAACGAGCAGTACGTC. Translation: CASSFPSGNEQYV.

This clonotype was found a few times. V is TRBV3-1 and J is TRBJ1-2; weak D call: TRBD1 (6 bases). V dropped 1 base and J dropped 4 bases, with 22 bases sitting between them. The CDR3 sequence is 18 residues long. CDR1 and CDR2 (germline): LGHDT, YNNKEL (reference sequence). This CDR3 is CASSQGGPLDLKGYGYTF. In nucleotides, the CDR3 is TGTGCCAGCAGCCAAGGGGGGCCCTTAGATCTTAAGGGCTATGGCTACACCTTC.

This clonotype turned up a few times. The CDR3 spells CACGAGSNTGELFF. The CDR3 coding sequence is TGTGCCTGTGGGGCAGGGTCGAACACCGGGGAGCTGTTTTTT. V is TRBV7-6 and J is TRBJ2-2; TRBD1 might be the D (5 bases). This CDR3 is built from 14 residues. CDR1 SGHVS and CDR2 FNYEAQ come from the germline V gene. Trimming cost V 11 bases and J 0 bases, with 13 bases left between them.

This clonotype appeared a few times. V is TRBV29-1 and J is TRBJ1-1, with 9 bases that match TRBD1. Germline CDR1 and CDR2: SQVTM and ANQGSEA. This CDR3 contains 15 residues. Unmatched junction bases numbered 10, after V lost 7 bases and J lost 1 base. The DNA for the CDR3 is TGCAGCGCCGATGGACAGGGGACTCGGAACACTGAAGCTTTCTTT. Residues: CSADGQGTRNTEAFF.

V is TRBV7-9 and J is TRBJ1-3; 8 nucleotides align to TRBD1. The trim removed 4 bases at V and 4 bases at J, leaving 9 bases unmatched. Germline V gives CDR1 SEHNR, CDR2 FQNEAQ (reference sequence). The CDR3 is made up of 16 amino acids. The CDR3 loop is CASSSPDREPGNTIYF. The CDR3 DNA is TGTGCCAGCAGCTCGCCGGACAGGGAACCCGGAAACACCATATATTTT. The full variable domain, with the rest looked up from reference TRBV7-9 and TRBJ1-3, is DTGVSQNPRHKITKRGQNVTFRCDPISEHNRLYWYRQTLGQGPEFLTYFQNEAQLEKSRLLSDRFSAERPKGSFSTLEIQRTEQGDSAMYLCASSSPDREPGNTIYFGEGSWLTVV.

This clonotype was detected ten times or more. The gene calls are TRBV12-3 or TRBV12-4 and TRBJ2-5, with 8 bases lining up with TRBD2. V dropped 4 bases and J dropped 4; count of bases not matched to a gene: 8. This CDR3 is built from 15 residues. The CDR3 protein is CASSSVGGARETQYF. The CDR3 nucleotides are TGTGCCAGCAGTTCGGTCGGGGGGGCCCGAGAGACCCAGTACTTC.

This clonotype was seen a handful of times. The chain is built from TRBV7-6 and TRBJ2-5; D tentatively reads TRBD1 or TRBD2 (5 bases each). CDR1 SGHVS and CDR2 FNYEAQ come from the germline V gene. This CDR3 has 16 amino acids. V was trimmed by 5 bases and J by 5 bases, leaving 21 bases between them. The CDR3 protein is CASSLNPREKGETQYF. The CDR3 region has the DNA TGTGCCAGCAGCCTCAATCCCAGGGAGAAGGGGGAGACCCAGTACTTC.

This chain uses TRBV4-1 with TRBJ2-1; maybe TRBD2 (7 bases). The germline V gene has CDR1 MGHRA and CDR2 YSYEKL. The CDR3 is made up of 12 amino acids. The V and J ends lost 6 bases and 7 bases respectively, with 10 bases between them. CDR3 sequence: CASSKGGNEQFF. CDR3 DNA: TGCGCCAGCAGTAAGGGGGGGAATGAGCAGTTCTTC.

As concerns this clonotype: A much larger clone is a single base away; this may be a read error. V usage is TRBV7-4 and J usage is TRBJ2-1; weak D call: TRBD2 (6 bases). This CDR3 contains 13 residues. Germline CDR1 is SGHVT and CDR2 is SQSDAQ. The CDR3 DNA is TGTGCCAACAGCTTAGCTGGTGGGGGGGAGCAGTTCTTC. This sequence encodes CANSLAGGGEQFF.

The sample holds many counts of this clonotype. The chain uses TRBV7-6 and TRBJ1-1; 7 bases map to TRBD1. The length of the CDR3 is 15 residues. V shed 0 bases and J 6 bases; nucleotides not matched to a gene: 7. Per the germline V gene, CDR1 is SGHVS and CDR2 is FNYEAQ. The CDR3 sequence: CASSLAVTGVAEAFF. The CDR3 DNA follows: TGTGCCAGCAGCTTAGCGGTTACAGGGGTAGCTGAAGCTTTCTTT.

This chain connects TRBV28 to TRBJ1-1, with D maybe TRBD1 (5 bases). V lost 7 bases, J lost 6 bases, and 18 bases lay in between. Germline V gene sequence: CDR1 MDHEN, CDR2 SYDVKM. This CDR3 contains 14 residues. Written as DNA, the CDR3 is TGTGCCAGCATGTTTGACTGGGGGAGCGCTGAAGCTTTCTTT. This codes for CASMFDWGSAEAFF.

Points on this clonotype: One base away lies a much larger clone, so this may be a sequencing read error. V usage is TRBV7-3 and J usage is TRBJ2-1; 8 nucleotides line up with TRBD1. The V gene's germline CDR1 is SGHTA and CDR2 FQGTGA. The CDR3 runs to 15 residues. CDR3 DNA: TGTGCCTGCAGCTTAATACAGGGGGCCTACAATGAGCAGTTCTTC. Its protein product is CACSLIQGAYNEQFF.

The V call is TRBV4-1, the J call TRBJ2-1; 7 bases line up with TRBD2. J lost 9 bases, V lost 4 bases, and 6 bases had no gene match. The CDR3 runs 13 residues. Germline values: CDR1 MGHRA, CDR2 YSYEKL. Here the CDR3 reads CASSLRGEGEQFF. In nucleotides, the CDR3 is TGCGCCAGCAGCCTCCGCGGGGAGGGTGAGCAGTTCTTC.

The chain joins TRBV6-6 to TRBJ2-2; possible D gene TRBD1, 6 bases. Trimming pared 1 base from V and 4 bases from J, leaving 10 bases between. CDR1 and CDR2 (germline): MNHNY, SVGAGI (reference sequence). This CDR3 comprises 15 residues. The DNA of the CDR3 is TGTGCCAGCAGTTACTGGGGGACACGCACCGGGGAGCTGTTTTTT. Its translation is CASSYWGTRTGELFF.

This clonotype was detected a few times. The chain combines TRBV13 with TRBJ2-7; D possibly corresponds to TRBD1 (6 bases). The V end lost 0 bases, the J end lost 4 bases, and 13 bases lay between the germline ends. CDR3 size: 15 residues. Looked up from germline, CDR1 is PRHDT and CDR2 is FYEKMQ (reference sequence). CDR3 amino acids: CASSLGPGTPYEQYV. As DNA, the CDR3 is TGTGCCAGCAGCTTAGGCCCCGGGACACCTTACGAGCAGTACGTC.

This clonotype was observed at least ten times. The DNA for the CDR3 is TGTGCCAGCACCAACAGGGGTAACACTGAAGCTTTCTTT. Protein product: CASTNRGNTEAFF. The chain links TRBV25-1 to TRBJ1-1; TRBD1 agrees at 7 bases. This CDR3 has 13 amino acids. J gave up 2 bases and V 7 bases, and 4 bases lay outside the gene matches. Germline CDR1 MGHDK, CDR2 SYGVNS.

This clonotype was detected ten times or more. The CDR3 loop is CASSLAPQRGSNYNEQFF. For the CDR3, the DNA is TGTGCCAGCAGCTTAGCTCCCCAGCGGGGATCGAACTACAATGAGCAGTTCTTC. V and J are TRBV7-2 and TRBJ2-1, with TRBD2 matching over 7 bases. The germline CDR1 and CDR2 sequences are SGHTA and FQGNSA. This CDR3 has 18 residues. Unmatched junction bases numbered 11, after V lost 0 bases and J lost 3 bases.